Sequencing of this TCR beta chain was carried out in a study of blood T cell repertoires in COVID-19. For the study at large: The analysed material was cDNA or gDNA that came from T cells, B-cell-depleted T cells, or PBMCs.

Original handling: Estimates of nucleated cell counts were drawn from the amplification of reference gene primers. Assay used: immunoSEQ multiplex PCR; TCRdb lists only in-frame clones, some missing. D and trimming were read from the DNA, whereas the V and J calls and clone size are those reported in that table. Among hundreds of thousands of clones listed, 75% to 85% were seen once. Per germline, CDR1 LGHNA and CDR2 YSLEER. V trimming: 4 bases; J trimming: 9 bases; junction bases outside the gene matches: 16. The CDR3 covers 18 residues. The V and J genes are TRBV4-3 and TRBJ2-1; 12 positions agree with TRBD2. The sample taken for sequencing was peripheral blood. The source of this sequence is a man between 50 and 59 years old with active or convalescent COVID-19. The CDR3 loop is CASSPRAPLAGGPSEQFF. Written as DNA, the CDR3 is TGCGCCAGCAGCCCAAGAGCCCCTCTAGCGGGAGGGCCCAGTGAGCAGTTCTTC.